This TCR beta chain emerged from a study of cytomegalovirus exposure and HLA in healthy donors. General study results and limits: The authors reported that TCR beta sequences could predict HLA-A and HLA-B alleles. These predictions were accurate for most subjects in the first cohort.

Regarding this clone: Its target is unknown.

The primer mix had 60 Vbeta and 13 Jbeta primers. Measured with immunoSEQ multiplex PCR; TCRdb has only the in-frame clones, and not every one. The profile shows about 110,000 clones, over 60% of them singletons. Trimming cost V 0 bases and J 6 bases, with 18 bases left between them. The CDR3 length is 16 residues. Per germline, CDR1 SGHDN and CDR2 FVKESK. The sequenced sample was PBMCs. This chain uses TRBV14 with TRBJ2-7; tentatively, D is TRBD2 (5 bases). The source is a woman aged 45 to 65 in good health and CMV-seropositive. CDR3 amino acids: CASSQDLSGLSTEQYF. The CDR3 DNA sequence: TGTGCCAGCAGCCAAGATCTAAGCGGCCTTTCAACCGAGCAGTACTTC.